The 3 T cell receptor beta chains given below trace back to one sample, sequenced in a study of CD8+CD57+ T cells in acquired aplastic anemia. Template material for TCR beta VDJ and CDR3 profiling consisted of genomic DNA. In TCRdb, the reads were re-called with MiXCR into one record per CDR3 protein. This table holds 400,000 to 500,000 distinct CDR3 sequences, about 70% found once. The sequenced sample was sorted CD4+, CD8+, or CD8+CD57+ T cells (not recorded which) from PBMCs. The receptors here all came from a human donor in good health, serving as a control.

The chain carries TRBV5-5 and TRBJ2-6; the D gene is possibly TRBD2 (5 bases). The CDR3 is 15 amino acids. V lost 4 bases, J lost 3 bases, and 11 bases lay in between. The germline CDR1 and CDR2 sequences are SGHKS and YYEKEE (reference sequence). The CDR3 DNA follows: TGTGCCAGCAGCACCTGTCGGGGTGGGGCCAACGTCCTGACTTTC. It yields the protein CASSTCRGGANVLTF. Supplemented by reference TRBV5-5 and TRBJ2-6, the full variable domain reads DAGVTQSPTHLIKTRGQQVTLRCSPISGHKSVSWYQQVLGQGPQFIFQYYEKEERGRGNFPDRFSARQFPNYSSELNVNALLLGDSALYLCASSTCRGGANVLTFGAGSRLTVL.

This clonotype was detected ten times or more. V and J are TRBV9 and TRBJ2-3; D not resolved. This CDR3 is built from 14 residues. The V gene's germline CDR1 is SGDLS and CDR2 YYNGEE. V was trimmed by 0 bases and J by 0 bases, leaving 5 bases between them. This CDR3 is CASSVAPSTDTQYF. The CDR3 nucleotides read TGTGCCAGCAGCGTAGCGCCAAGCACAGATACGCAGTATTTT.

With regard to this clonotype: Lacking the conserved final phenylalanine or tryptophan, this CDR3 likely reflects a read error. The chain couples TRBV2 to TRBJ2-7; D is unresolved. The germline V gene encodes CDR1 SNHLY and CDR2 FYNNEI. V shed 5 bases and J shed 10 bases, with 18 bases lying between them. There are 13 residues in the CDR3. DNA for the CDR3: TGTGCCAGCAGTAGGATTAGCCTTAGCAATCAGTACCTC. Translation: CASSRISLSNQYL.